A single sample is the source of the 25 T cell receptor beta chains below, sequenced in a study of T cells in Graves' hyperthyroidism and ophthalmopathy (dated by TCRdb to about 2019). The library relied on multiplex PCR. Sequencing was carried out with an Illumina HiSeq 2000. Amplification of TCR beta CDR3 regions was carried out from RNA transcripts. For the first round of RT-PCR on the TCR CDR3, the HTBI primer set was used together with the Qiagen OneStep RT-PCR kit. Clones were called with MiXCR by TCRdb after fastp trimmed the public reads at Q25, and only in-frame beta chains were retained. Rows matching on CDR3 protein sequence are summarized as one entry with the most common DNA and genes. For this sample the table gives hundreds of thousands of distinct CDR3 sequences, of which less than 30% were detected only once. The ten largest clones represent 25% to 30% of the sample. Sequenced sample: blood. Receptor source: a man aged 40-50 years with Graves' hyperthyroidism that later progressed to Graves' ophthalmopathy.

This clonotype appeared many times. The gene calls are TRBV20-1 and TRBJ2-2; either TRBD1 or TRBD2 may fit D (5 bases each). CDR1 is DFQATT and CDR2 is SNEGSKA in the germline V gene (reference sequence). V was clipped by 5 bases and J by 8 bases, with 15 bases between them. This CDR3 contains 13 residues. CDR3 sequence: CSAGDPVSGELFF. CDR3 coding DNA: TGCAGTGCTGGGGACCCGGTCTCGGGGGAGCTGTTTTTT.

In its sample, this clonotype was seen many times. The chain recombines TRBV3-1 with TRBJ1-1; D unresolved. V lost 1 base to trimming and J lost 4 bases, with 10 bases between them. The CDR3 consists of 14 residues. Germline V gene data show CDR1 as LGHDT and CDR2 as YNNKEL (reference sequence). As DNA, the CDR3 is TGTGCCAGCAGCCAAGTGGCGGAACCCACTGAAGCTTTCTTT. This codes for CASSQVAEPTEAFF.

Many counts were recorded for this clonotype. The chain recombines TRBV19 with TRBJ2-7; TRBD1 agrees at 10 bases. Germline trimming cut 4 bases from V and 9 bases from J; bases unmatched to any gene: 9. Germline CDR1 and CDR2: LNHDA and SQIVND (reference sequence). The CDR3 loop spans 14 amino acids. The CDR3 protein is CASSNDRGRVGQYF. Here the CDR3 DNA reads TGTGCCAGTAGTAACGACAGGGGGCGCGTCGGGCAGTACTTC.

This sequence joins TRBV19 and TRBJ1-5, with a weak D call TRBD1 (5 bases). CDR1 LNHDA and CDR2 SQIVND come from the germline V gene (reference sequence). The CDR3 sequence is 14 residues long. V was cut by 7 bases and J by 7 bases, with 17 bases left in between. CDR3 residues: CASTTQGVAQPQHF. CDR3 DNA sequence: TGTGCCAGTACCACCCAAGGGGTAGCCCAGCCCCAGCATTTT.

This clonotype was recorded many times. The gene calls are TRBV2 and TRBJ1-2; D may be TRBD1 (6 bases). The CDR3 consists of 12 residues. Germline CDR1 reads SNHLY; CDR2 reads FYNNEI. The germline V and J ends were trimmed by 7 bases and 2 bases, with 8 bases remaining between them. The chain's CDR3 is CASKGENYGYTF. The CDR3 DNA is TGTGCCAGCAAGGGGGAGAACTATGGCTACACCTTC.

This clonotype was seen many times. The chain uses TRBV6-5 and TRBJ2-7, with TRBD1 identical over 12 bases. Germline CDR1 is MNHEY and CDR2 is SVGAGI. The CDR3 totals 16 residues. V trimming: 2 bases; J trimming: 6 bases; junction bases outside the gene matches: 8. CDR3 loop: CASSYDGTGGLSEQYF. CDR3 coding DNA: TGTGCCAGCAGTTACGACGGGACAGGGGGCTTGTCCGAGCAGTACTTC.

At least ten counts were recorded for this clonotype. The chain has TRBV3-1 and TRBJ2-2; 11 bases map to TRBD2. Germline-derived CDR1 and CDR2 are LGHDT and YNNKEL (reference sequence). J gave up 5 bases and V 3 bases, and 14 bases lay outside the gene matches. The CDR3 runs 19 residues. In nucleotides, the CDR3 is TGTGCCAGCAGCCAGTTACTAGCGGGGGATCTGAGTTGGACCGGGGAGCTGTTTTTT. It codes for CASSQLLAGDLSWTGELFF.

This clonotype showed up many times. Germline is not matched at one junction end, which may reflect a read error. The chain uses TRBV6-5 and TRBJ2-7; D is perhaps TRBD1 or TRBD2 (5 bases each). Germline values: CDR1 MNHEY, CDR2 SVGAGI. The CDR3 extends over 11 amino acids. The CDR3 DNA reads TGTGCCAGCACCAGCCGGGACGATCAGTACTTC. As protein: CASTSRDDQYF.

This clonotype has a handful of counts. The chain links TRBV6-1 to TRBJ1-2, with no clear D. CDR3 length: 12 residues. Trimming took 6 bases from V and 8 from J, leaving 13 bases between them. Germline V CDR1 and CDR2: MNHNS, SASEGT. The CDR3 region is CASRSNSGGYTF. DNA for the CDR3: TGTGCCAGCAGGTCAAACTCAGGAGGCTACACCTTC.

This clonotype was found many times. The chain joins TRBV11-1 to TRBJ2-5; the D gene is possibly TRBD2 (7 bases). CDR1 is SGHAT and CDR2 is FQDESV in the germline V gene (reference sequence). The CDR3 sequence is 18 residues long. The V end lost 6 bases, the J end lost 4 bases, and 27 bases lay between the germline ends. CDR3 region: CASSRRGGTTPTPETQYF. CDR3 in DNA: TGTGCCAGCAGTCGTAGAGGGGGGACTACCCCTACTCCAGAGACCCAGTACTTC. Filled out from reference TRBV11-1 and TRBJ2-5, the complete variable domain reads EAEVAQSPRYKITEKSQAVAFWCDPISGHATLYWYRQILGQGPELLVQFQDESVVDDSQLPKDRFSAERLKGVDSTLKIQPAELGDSAMYLCASSRRGGTTPTPETQYFGPGTRLLVL.

The rearrangement joins TRBV12-3 or TRBV12-4 to TRBJ2-5; TRBD2 aligns across 10 bases. This CDR3 region has 17 residues. Trimming cost V 4 bases and J 1 base; bases outside gene matches: 9. CDR3 DNA sequence: TGTGCCAGCAGTTCCACCTACTTAGCGGGGGGCCAAGAGACCCAGTACTTC. Its translation: CASSSTYLAGGQETQYF.

This clonotype was seen repeatedly, ten times or more. The chain uses TRBV15 and TRBJ2-5; 10 bases line up with TRBD2. Germline V lookup: CDR1 LNHNV, CDR2 YYDKDF (reference sequence). This CDR3 region has 20 residues. V trimming: 0 bases; J trimming: 1 base; junction bases outside the gene matches: 14. The CDR3 region is CATSRDGGLAKLGSQETQYF. CDR3 bases: TGTGCCACCAGCAGAGATGGGGGACTAGCGAAGTTAGGGTCCCAAGAGACCCAGTACTTC. The whole variable domain, filled in from reference TRBV15 and TRBJ2-5, reads DAMVIQNPRYQVTQFGKPVTLSCSQTLNHNVMYWYQQKSSQAPKLLFHYYDKDFNNEADTPDNFQSRRPNTSFCFLDIRSPGLGDTAMYLCATSRDGGLAKLGSQETQYFGPGTRLLVL.

Many counts were recorded for this clonotype. V and J are TRBV24-1 and TRBJ1-1; D is unclear. Germline V gene data show CDR1 as KGHDR and CDR2 as SFDVKD. The V and J ends lost 5 bases and 1 base respectively, with 7 bases between them. This CDR3 contains 13 residues. The CDR3, as DNA: TGTGCCACCAGTGGAGGCTCGAACACTGAAGCTTTCTTT. It translates to CATSGGSNTEAFF.

As to this clonotype: A read error may be the cause here, since a much bigger clone is one base away. The chain uses TRBV19 and TRBJ1-5; D uncertain. Germline V lookup: CDR1 LNHDA, CDR2 SQIVND (reference sequence). There are 13 residues in the CDR3. For the CDR3, the DNA is TGTGTCAGTAGTATCGATCGAGGTCAGCCCCAGCATTTT. It specifies CVSSIDRGQPQHF.

This clonotype was counted at least ten times. The chain uses TRBV4-1 and TRBJ2-7; 11 bases are a match to TRBD2. The CDR3 contains 15 residues. The trim removed 1 base at V and 7 bases at J, leaving 6 bases unmatched. Germline V gives CDR1 MGHRA, CDR2 YSYEKL. The CDR3 loop is CASSQGLAGGGEQYF. CDR3 in DNA: TGCGCCAGCAGCCAAGGGCTAGCGGGAGGAGGTGAGCAGTACTTC.

Many counts were recorded for this clonotype. The chain couples TRBV20-1 to TRBJ2-2; a weak D match, TRBD2 (6 bases). Trimming took 0 bases from V and 6 from J, leaving 17 bases between them. The CDR3 sequence is 16 residues long. Germline V gives CDR1 DFQATT, CDR2 SNEGSKA (reference sequence). The CDR3 DNA follows: TGCAGTGCTAGAGATGCCTTGACGGGAGCGCCCGGGGAGCTGTTTTTT. This gives the protein CSARDALTGAPGELFF.

About this clonotype: Being one base from a much bigger clone, this may be a read error. The V call is TRBV6-2 or TRBV6-3, the J call TRBJ1-3; 12 bases align to TRBD1. Germline CDR1 is MNHEY and CDR2 is SVGEGT. This CDR3 has 18 residues. The CDR3: CARSRRTGQGASGNTIYF. CDR3 nucleotide sequence: TGTGCCCGCAGTCGCCGGACGGGACAGGGGGCTTCTGGAAACACCATATATTTT.

This clonotype occurred many times. The rearrangement joins TRBV6-1 to TRBJ2-3; no clear D. Germline V gene lookup returns CDR1 MNHNS and CDR2 SASEGT. The CDR3 sequence is 12 residues long. Trimming cost V 3 bases and J 5 bases, with 6 bases left between them. The CDR3 loop reads CASSESGDTQYF. Here the CDR3 DNA reads TGTGCCAGCAGTGAGTCGGGAGATACGCAGTATTTT.

The rearrangement uses TRBV28 and TRBJ1-2, with D unclear. The CDR3 loop spans 18 amino acids. CDR1 and CDR2 from the germline V gene are MDHEN and SYDVKM. Between the trimmed V and J ends, which lost 8 bases and 4 bases, there was a span of 29 bases. The CDR3 reads CASGRRQAEWEVPYGYTF. Written as DNA, the CDR3 is TGTGCCAGCGGCCGCCGGCAGGCGGAATGGGAAGTTCCCTATGGCTACACCTTC.

This clonotype was seen ten or more times. A much bigger clone sits one base away, suggesting this may be a read error. The chain couples TRBV19 to TRBJ2-7; unclear D gene. The CDR3 is 14 amino acids. CDR1 LNHDA and CDR2 SQIVND come from the germline V gene (reference sequence). The CDR3 protein is CATRVGHSSYEQHF. The CDR3 coding sequence is TGTGCCACTCGCGTCGGGCATAGCTCCTACGAGCAGCACTTC.

This clonotype was recorded many times. V is TRBV5-1 and J is TRBJ2-5; D call uncertain. The germline V gene encodes CDR1 SGHRS and CDR2 YFSETQ. The CDR3 loop spans 15 amino acids. V lost 0 bases and J lost 4, with 13 bases in between. CDR3 in amino acids: CASSLALDGRETQYF. Written as DNA, the CDR3 is TGCGCCAGCAGCTTGGCCCTGGACGGACGAGAGACCCAGTACTTC.

This clonotype was counted ten times or more. The chain recombines TRBV5-1 with TRBJ2-5, with 8 positions matching TRBD1. Per the germline V gene, CDR1 is SGHRS and CDR2 is YFSETQ. V gave up 2 bases and J gave up 3 bases; unmatched junction bases: 6. This CDR3 comprises 15 residues. The CDR3 DNA follows: TGCGCCAGCAGCTTAACCGGGACAGGAAAAGAGACCCAGTACTTC. Translation gives CASSLTGTGKETQYF.

The CDR3 is CASSVVGRQETQYF. DNA of the CDR3: TGTGCCAGCAGTGTTGTCGGGCGCCAAGAGACCCAGTACTTC. The chain links TRBV2 to TRBJ2-5; D unclear. CDR3 size: 14 residues. V shed 4 bases and J shed 1 base, with 10 bases lying between them. Germline CDR1 is SNHLY and CDR2 is FYNNEI.

The gene calls are TRBV6-2 or TRBV6-3 and TRBJ2-7; a weak D match, TRBD2 (6 bases). Germline V gene sequence: CDR1 MNHEY, CDR2 SVGEGT. V gave up 5 bases and J gave up 3 bases, with 20 bases separating them. The CDR3 totals 16 residues. CDR3 region: CASSRPRGSGIYEQYF. The CDR3 region has the DNA TGTGCCAGCAGTCGACCCCGGGGGAGTGGGATCTACGAGCAGTACTTC.

This clonotype has at least ten counts. The chain joins TRBV18 to TRBJ2-7, with TRBD1 matching over 10 bases. Per germline, CDR1 KGHSH and CDR2 LQKENI. Losses at the gene ends were 0 bases for V and 3 bases for J; bases not matched to a gene: 5. This CDR3 comprises 16 residues. The CDR3 loop is CASSPPGTGVLYEQYF. The CDR3 bases are TGTGCCAGCTCACCACCCGGGACAGGGGTTCTCTACGAGCAGTACTTC.